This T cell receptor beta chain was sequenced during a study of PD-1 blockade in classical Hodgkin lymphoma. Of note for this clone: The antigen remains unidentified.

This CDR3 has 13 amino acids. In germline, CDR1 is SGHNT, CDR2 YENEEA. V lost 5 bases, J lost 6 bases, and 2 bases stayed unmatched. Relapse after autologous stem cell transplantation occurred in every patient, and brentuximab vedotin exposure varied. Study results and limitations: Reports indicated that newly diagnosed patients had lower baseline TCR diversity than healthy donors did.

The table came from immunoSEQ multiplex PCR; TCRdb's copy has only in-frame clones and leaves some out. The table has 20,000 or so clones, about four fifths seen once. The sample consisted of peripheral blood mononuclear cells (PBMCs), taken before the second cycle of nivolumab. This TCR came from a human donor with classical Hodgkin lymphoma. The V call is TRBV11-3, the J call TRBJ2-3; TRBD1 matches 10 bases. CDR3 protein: CASSRDRGDTQYF. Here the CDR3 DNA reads TGTGCCAGCAGCCGGGACAGGGGTGATACGCAGTATTTT.